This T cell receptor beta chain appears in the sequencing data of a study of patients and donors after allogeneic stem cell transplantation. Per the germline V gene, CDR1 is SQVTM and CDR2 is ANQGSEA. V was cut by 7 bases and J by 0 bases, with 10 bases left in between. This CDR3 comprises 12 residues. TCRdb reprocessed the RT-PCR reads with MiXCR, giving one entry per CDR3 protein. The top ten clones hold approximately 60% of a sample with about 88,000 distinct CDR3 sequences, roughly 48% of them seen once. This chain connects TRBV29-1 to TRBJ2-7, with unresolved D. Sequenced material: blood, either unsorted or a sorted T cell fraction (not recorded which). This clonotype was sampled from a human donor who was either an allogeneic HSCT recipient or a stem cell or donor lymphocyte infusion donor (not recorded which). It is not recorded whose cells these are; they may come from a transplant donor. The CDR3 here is CSGTWSSYEQYF. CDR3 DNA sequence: TGCAGCGGGACGTGGAGCTCCTACGAGCAGTACTTC.